Here is one T cell receptor (beta chain) with its context. The source of the sample is a study of blood T cells in healthy people across ages. Using a J-beta primer mix together with a sample-barcoded 5' primer, a second PCR was run for roughly 7 to 11 cycles. TCRdb called the 5' RACE reads again in MiXCR, with one record for every CDR3 protein. The sample lists 1.5 million to 2 million distinct CDR3 sequences, roughly 28% seen once, with 7.7% in the top ten. The CDR3 is made up of 12 amino acids. Germline CDR1 reads MDHEN; CDR2 reads SYDVKM. V was pared by 7 bases and J by 3 bases, with 9 bases between.

The chain employs TRBV28 and TRBJ1-1; D unclear. The sample taken for sequencing was blood. This clonotype originated in a woman aged 25 to 39 in good health. The DNA for the CDR3 is TGTGCCAGCAAAGGCTCGGACACTGAAGCTTTCTTT. Translated, it gives CASKGSDTEAFF.